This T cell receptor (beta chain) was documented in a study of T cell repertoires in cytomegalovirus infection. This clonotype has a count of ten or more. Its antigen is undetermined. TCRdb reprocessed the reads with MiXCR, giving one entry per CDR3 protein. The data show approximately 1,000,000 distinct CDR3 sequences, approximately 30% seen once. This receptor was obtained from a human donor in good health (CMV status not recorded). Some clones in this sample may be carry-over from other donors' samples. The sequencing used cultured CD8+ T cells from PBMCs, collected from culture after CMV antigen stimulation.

The CDR3 DNA sequence: TGTGCCAGCAGCCCCCTCGGGACAGGGGTGTTGACTAATGAAAAACTGTTTTTT. It yields the protein CASSPLGTGVLTNEKLFF. The chain recombines TRBV7-6 with TRBJ1-4; TRBD1 agrees at 10 bases. This CDR3 spans 18 amino acids. With V trimmed by 5 bases and J by 2 bases, 11 bases remained unmatched. Germline values: CDR1 SGHVS, CDR2 FNYEAQ.